These 14 T cell receptor beta chains were sequenced from one sample in a study of T cell responses to AZD1222 COVID-19 vaccine. Sequencing used immunoSEQ multiplex PCR; TCRdb keeps in-frame clones, though not all of them. The data show around 110,000 clones, with about 90% seen just once and about 1.5% held by the top ten. This sample comprised peripheral blood, obtained on day 0 of AZD1222 vaccination. The receptors here all came from an adult in good health.

The chain joins TRBV5-8 to TRBJ1-1; tentatively, D is TRBD1 (5 bases). CDR1 is SGHTS, CDR2 YDEGEE, per germline. Trimming took off 3 bases at V and 6 bases at J, with 15 bases between the two ends. The CDR3 totals 14 residues. The CDR3 nucleotides read TGTGCCAGCAGCTGGGACCCGGGGAGGGCTGAAGCTTTCTTT. Translating gives CASSWDPGRAEAFF.

This sequence joins TRBV29-1 and TRBJ2-5; the D gene is possibly TRBD1 (5 bases). This CDR3 is 13 amino acids long. V lost 3 bases to trimming and J lost 3 bases, with 11 bases between them. Germline V CDR1 and CDR2: SQVTM, ANQGSEA. DNA for the CDR3: TGCAGCGTTGAGGGTAGGGGTGAAGAGACCCAGTACTTC. The encoded protein is CSVEGRGEETQYF.

V gene TRBV10-1 combines with J gene TRBJ1-5; D ambiguous. The CDR3 totals 16 residues. Trimming shortened V by 10 bases and J by 0 bases, and 19 bases separated the two germline ends. The V gene's germline CDR1 is WNHNN and CDR2 SYGVQD (reference sequence). The CDR3 is CATAPDTLYSNQPQHF. DNA of the CDR3: TGCGCCACGGCCCCTGATACGTTGTATAGCAATCAGCCCCAGCATTTT.

This clone was recorded once. This chain connects TRBV12-5 to TRBJ1-1; D gene uncertain. Germline lookup yields CDR1 LGHNT and CDR2 FRNRAP. Trimming took off 0 bases at V and 0 bases at J, with 11 bases between the two ends. This CDR3 spans 16 amino acids. The CDR3 reads CASGLVLGQMNTEAFF. Written as DNA, the CDR3 is TGTGCTAGTGGTTTGGTACTCGGGCAGATGAACACTGAAGCTTTCTTT. Filled out from reference TRBV12-5 and TRBJ1-1, the complete variable domain reads DARVTQTPRHKVTEMGQEVTMRCQPILGHNTVFWYRQTMMQGLELLAYFRNRAPLDDSGMPKDRFSAEMPDATLATLKIQPSEPRDSAVYFCASGLVLGQMNTEAFFGQGTRLTVV.

This clone has only one observation. J is TRBJ1-2 and V is TRBV10-3; no firm D call. The length of the CDR3 is 14 residues. The V end was cut by 4 bases, the J end by 4 bases, with 13 bases between. Germline loops: CDR1 ENHRY, CDR2 SYGVKD. CDR3 DNA: TGTGCCATCAGTGCCTCAGGTGGCTCCTATGGCTACACCTTC. This codes for CAISASGGSYGYTF.

The rearrangement joins TRBV27 to TRBJ2-5, with D maybe TRBD1 (6 bases). CDR3 length: 15 residues. Germline values: CDR1 MNHEY, CDR2 SMNVEV (reference sequence). Trimming cost V 2 bases and J 7 bases, with 17 bases left between them. CDR3 DNA sequence: TGTGCCAGCAGTTTAGGGCCAGGGGCCCGGCGGACCCAGTACTTC. Its protein is CASSLGPGARRTQYF.

The chain links TRBV20-1 to TRBJ2-1; maybe TRBD2 (6 bases). Trimming removed 3 bases at V and 8 bases at J, with 17 bases between. CDR1 is DFQATT, CDR2 SNEGSKA, per germline (reference sequence). The CDR3 has 14 amino acids. Here the CDR3 DNA reads TGCAGTGCTAGTCTGGCGGGACCCGGGCATGAGCAGTTCTTC. Translation: CSASLAGPGHEQFF.

The rearrangement joins TRBV15 to TRBJ2-5, with 12 bases aligning to TRBD2. The V gene end was trimmed by 2 bases and the J gene end by 4 bases; junction bases not matched to a gene: 5. There are 16 residues in the CDR3. Germline V gene data show CDR1 as LNHNV and CDR2 as YYDKDF (reference sequence). The CDR3 spells CATSRSSGRVGETQYF. CDR3 DNA: TGTGCCACCAGCAGATCTAGCGGGAGGGTAGGAGAGACCCAGTACTTC.

CDR3 loop: CASSPHGANYGYTF. In nucleotides, the CDR3 is TGTGCCAGCAGCCCCCACGGTGCTAACTATGGCTACACCTTC. The rearrangement links TRBV5-6 to TRBJ1-2; D unclear. V dropped 4 bases and J dropped 0 bases, with 10 bases sitting between them. Per germline, CDR1 SGHDT and CDR2 YYEEEE. The CDR3 loop spans 14 amino acids.

This sequence joins TRBV2 and TRBJ1-1; no clear D gene. Trimming took 1 base from V and 5 from J, leaving 11 bases between them. The length of the CDR3 is 14 residues. Germline CDR1 and CDR2: SNHLY and FYNNEI. This CDR3 reads CASSEVVSSTEAFF. In nucleotides, the CDR3 is TGTGCCAGCAGTGAAGTGGTATCGAGTACTGAAGCTTTCTTT.

The CDR3 region has the DNA TGTGCCAGCAGCGTATCGCTAGCGGATGTGAACACCGGGGAGCTGTTTTTT. Translated, it gives CASSVSLADVNTGELFF. The V call is TRBV11-2, the J call TRBJ2-2, with 7 bases lining up with TRBD2. The V segment lost 5 bases and the J segment 1 base; nucleotides outside the gene matches: 10. Germline CDR1 is SGHAT and CDR2 is FQNNGV. This CDR3 has 17 amino acids. Drawing the rest from reference TRBV11-2 and TRBJ2-2, the complete variable domain is EAGVAQSPRYKIIEKRQSVAFWCNPISGHATLYWYQQILGQGPKLLIQFQNNGVVDDSQLPKDRFSAERLKGVDSTLKIQPAKLEDSAVYLCASSVSLADVNTGELFFGEGSRLTVL.

The gene calls are TRBV5-1 and TRBJ1-4; unclear D gene. Germline V gives CDR1 SGHRS, CDR2 YFSETQ. Trimming stripped 2 bases from V and 4 bases from J, with 6 bases between. The CDR3 contains 13 residues. CDR3 bases: TGCGCCAGCAGCTTTGCCTTTAATGAAAAACTGTTTTTT. Its translation is CASSFAFNEKLFF. Using reference TRBV5-1 and TRBJ1-4 for the parts outside the CDR3, the full variable domain is KAGVTQTPRYLIKTRGQQVTLSCSPISGHRSVSWYQQTPGQGLQFLFEYFSETQRNKGNFPGRFSGRQFSNSRSEMNVSTLELGDSALYLCASSFAFNEKLFFGSGTQLSVL.

The genes are TRBV9 and TRBJ2-3, with a weak D call TRBD1 (6 bases). The CDR3 consists of 16 residues. Trimming pared 4 bases from V and 2 bases from J, leaving 17 bases between. Germline V gene data show CDR1 as SGDLS and CDR2 as YYNGEE. The DNA for the CDR3 is TGTGCCAGCAGCCTCATTAGGGACACCTACACAGATACGCAGTATTTT. Translating gives CASSLIRDTYTDTQYF.

The chain uses TRBV5-4 and TRBJ2-7, with 7 nucleotides matching TRBD1. The V segment lost 0 bases and the J segment 3 bases; nucleotides outside the gene matches: 6. Germline CDR1 reads SGHNT; CDR2 reads YYREEE (reference sequence). The CDR3 sequence is 15 residues long. The CDR3 DNA is TGTGCCAGCAGCTTGGTTAGGGGGCTAATCTACGAGCAGTACTTC. Translation: CASSLVRGLIYEQYF.